The sequence of this TCR beta chain was determined in a study of cytotoxic CD8 clonotypes in ibrutinib-treated CLL. Germline CDR1 and CDR2: SGHTA and FQGTGA. The CDR3 has 16 amino acids. After removal of 2 bases from V and 2 bases from J, the junction contained 8 bases not matched to a gene. Profiling relied on immunoSEQ multiplex PCR, and the TCRdb table lists in-frame clones only, not all of them. The sample shows about 160,000 clones, around 80% of them seen only once. The rearrangement joins TRBV7-3 to TRBJ2-7, with TRBD1 matching over 8 bases. This TCR came from a human donor with chronic lymphocytic leukemia. The sequenced sample was PBMCs, obtained after 24 months of ibrutinib treatment. CDR3 sequence reads: CASSLGQGRDPYEQYF. For the CDR3, the DNA is TGTGCCAGCAGCTTAGGACAGGGCAGGGATCCCTACGAGCAGTACTTC.